This T cell receptor (beta chain) was retrieved from a study of cytomegalovirus exposure and HLA in healthy donors. About the study: Of the donors genotyped, about 410 in all, about 80% fell in the Caucasian-associated ancestry cluster. The study's findings and limits: The analysis excluded some indistinguishable V segments, including TRBV6-2 and TRBV6-3.

It was with 60 Vbeta and 13 Jbeta primers that the PCR ran. Sequencing was performed with immunoSEQ multiplex PCR; in TCRdb, only in-frame clones are kept and a portion is missing. The table lists roughly 190,000 clones, approximately 85% of them singletons, with about 1.8% in the top ten. The CDR3 contains 14 residues. Per germline, CDR1 SNHLY and CDR2 FYNNEI. About this clone: Its antigen is currently unknown.

Input material: PBMCs. The receptor was isolated from a man aged 18 to 35 in good health and CMV-seronegative. The chain links TRBV2 to TRBJ2-5, with D perhaps matching TRBD1 (6 bases). The DNA end lines up better with TRBJ2-7; the J call may be wrong. This chain's CDR3 is CASSDQGLAYEQYF. CDR3 coding DNA: TGTGCCAGCAGTGACCAGGGGCTGGCCTACGAGCAGTACTTC.